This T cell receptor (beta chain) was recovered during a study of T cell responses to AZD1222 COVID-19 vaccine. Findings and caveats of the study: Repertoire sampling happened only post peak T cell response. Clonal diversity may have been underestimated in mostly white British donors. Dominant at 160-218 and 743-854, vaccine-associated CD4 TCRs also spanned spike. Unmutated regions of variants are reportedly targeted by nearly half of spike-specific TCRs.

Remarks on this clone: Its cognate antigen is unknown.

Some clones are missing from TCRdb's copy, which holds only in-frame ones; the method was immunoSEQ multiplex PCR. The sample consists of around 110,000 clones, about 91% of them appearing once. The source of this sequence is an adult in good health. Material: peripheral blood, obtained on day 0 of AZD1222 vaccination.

CDR3 in amino acids: CASSLEPKASEQFF. In DNA form, the CDR3 reads TGCGCCAGCAGCTTGGAACCTAAGGCTTCCGAGCAGTTCTTC. This chain links TRBV5-1 with TRBJ2-1; D call uncertain. The CDR3 runs to 14 residues. Trimming cost V 0 bases and J 10 bases, with 14 bases left between them. Germline V lookup: CDR1 SGHRS, CDR2 YFSETQ.